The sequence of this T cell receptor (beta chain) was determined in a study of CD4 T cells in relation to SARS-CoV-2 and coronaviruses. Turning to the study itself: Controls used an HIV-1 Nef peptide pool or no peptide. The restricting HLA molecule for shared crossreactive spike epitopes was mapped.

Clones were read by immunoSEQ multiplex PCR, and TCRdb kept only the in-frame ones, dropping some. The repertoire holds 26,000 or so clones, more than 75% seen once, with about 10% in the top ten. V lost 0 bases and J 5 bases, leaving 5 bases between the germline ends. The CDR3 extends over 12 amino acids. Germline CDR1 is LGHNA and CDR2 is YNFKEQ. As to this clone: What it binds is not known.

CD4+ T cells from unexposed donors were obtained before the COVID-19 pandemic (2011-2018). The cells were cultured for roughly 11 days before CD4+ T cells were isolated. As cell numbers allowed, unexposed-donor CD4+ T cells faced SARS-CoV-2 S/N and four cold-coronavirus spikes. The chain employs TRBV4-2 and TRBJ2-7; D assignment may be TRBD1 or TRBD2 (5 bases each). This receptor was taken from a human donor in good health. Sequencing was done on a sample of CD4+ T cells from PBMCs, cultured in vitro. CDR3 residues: CASSQEGDEQYF. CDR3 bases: TGTGCCAGCAGCCAAGAGGGGGACGAGCAGTACTTC.